The 16 T cell receptor beta chains given below trace back to one sample, sequenced in a study of long-term antiretroviral therapy in people with HIV. At the survey level, the v3.0 immunoSEQ assay was run. Only in-frame clones appear in the TCRdb table, and some are missing; sequencing was by immunoSEQ multiplex PCR. The sample holds tens of thousands of clones; roughly 84% are singletons and the top ten take roughly 6.7%. This specimen consisted of unsorted PBMCs, obtained 0.4 years after starting antiretroviral therapy. The receptors come from a young man with HIV.

This rearrangement joins TRBV9 to TRBJ2-1, with TRBD1 as a possible D gene (6 bases). In germline, CDR1 is SGDLS, CDR2 YYNGEE. V gave up 2 bases and J gave up 2 bases, with 11 bases separating them. The CDR3 length is 15 residues. In DNA form, the CDR3 reads TGTGCCAGCAGCGTTGGGGACACCACCTACAATGAGCAGTTCTTC. Translating it yields CASSVGDTTYNEQFF.

The rearrangement uses TRBV5-4 and TRBJ1-3; TRBD1 is a possible D gene (5 bases). Trimming took off 4 bases at V and 1 base at J, with 15 bases between the two ends. There are 16 residues in the CDR3. CDR1 is SGHNT and CDR2 is YYREEE in the germline V gene (reference sequence). The CDR3 coding sequence is TGTGCCAGCAGCCGTAGAACAGGATCTTCTGGAAACACCATATATTTT. Its protein is CASSRRTGSSGNTIYF.

The V and J genes are TRBV28 and TRBJ2-6; no clear D gene. Germline V gene data show CDR1 as MDHEN and CDR2 as SYDVKM. V was pared by 8 bases and J by 1 base, with 6 bases between. The CDR3 is made up of 13 amino acids. The CDR3 DNA follows: TGTGCCAGCTTAGGTTCTGGGGCCAACGTCCTGACTTTC. Translation gives CASLGSGANVLTF. Full variable domain (remainder filled in from reference TRBV28 and TRBJ2-6): DVKVTQSSRYLVKRTGEKVFLECVQDMDHENMFWYRQDPGLGLRLIYFSYDVKMKEKGDIPEGYSVSREKKERFSLILESASTNQTSMYLCASLGSGANVLTFGAGSRLTVL.

V and J are TRBV7-9 and TRBJ2-7; the D is unclear. Trimming shortened V by 3 bases and J by 0 bases, and 9 bases separated the two germline ends. The length of the CDR3 is 14 residues. Germline V gene data show CDR1 as SEHNR and CDR2 as FQNEAQ (reference sequence). The CDR3 protein is CASSFSPSSYEQYF. The CDR3 DNA reads TGTGCCAGCAGCTTCTCCCCGAGCTCCTACGAGCAGTACTTC.

This chain links TRBV2 with TRBJ2-1; 14 bases are shared with TRBD2. The CDR3 has 15 amino acids. V was clipped by 4 bases and J by 8 bases; unmatched bases: 4. The V gene's germline CDR1 is SNHLY and CDR2 FYNNEI. CDR3 amino acids: CASSAGLAGVHEQFF. The DNA of the CDR3 is TGTGCCAGCAGTGCGGGACTAGCGGGGGTCCATGAGCAGTTCTTC.

This clone was counted only a few times. This chain connects TRBV5-6 to TRBJ2-7; D is undetermined. V was pared by 3 bases and J by 2 bases, with 12 bases between. Germline lookup yields CDR1 SGHDT and CDR2 YYEEEE. The CDR3 loop spans 14 amino acids. The CDR3 DNA reads as TGTGCCAGCAGCTGGAAGTACGGAGCCTACGAGCAGTACTTC. Its translation: CASSWKYGAYEQYF.

The chain carries TRBV7-8 and TRBJ1-6, with D unclear. Trimming stripped 1 base from V and 0 bases from J, with 10 bases between. Germline V gene data show CDR1 as SGHVS and CDR2 as FQNEAQ. The CDR3 has 17 residues. The CDR3: CASSLVVLSSYNSPLHF. The CDR3 DNA is TGTGCCAGCAGCTTAGTAGTTTTGAGCTCCTATAATTCACCCCTCCACTTT. Full variable domain (missing parts from reference TRBV7-8 and TRBJ1-6): GAGVSQSPRYKVAKRGQDVALRCDPISGHVSLFWYQQALGQGPEFLTYFQNEAQLDKSGLPSDRFFAERPEGSVSTLKIQRTQQEDSAVYLCASSLVVLSSYNSPLHFGNGTRLTVT.

The chain joins TRBV29-1 to TRBJ2-1, with a possible D match to TRBD1 (6 bases). The V and J ends lost 1 base and 5 bases respectively, with 12 bases between them. Per the germline V gene, CDR1 is SQVTM and CDR2 is ANQGSEA. This CDR3 comprises 14 residues. CDR3 amino acids: CSVEVWDKNNEQFF. CDR3 bases: TGCAGCGTTGAAGTTTGGGACAAGAACAATGAGCAGTTCTTC.

This chain uses TRBV19 with TRBJ1-1; D possibly corresponds to TRBD1 (5 bases). The CDR3 sequence is 10 residues long. The germline V and J ends were trimmed by 10 bases and 5 bases, with 8 bases remaining between them. Germline CDR1 is LNHDA and CDR2 is SQIVND (reference sequence). This CDR3 is CATGGTEAFF. DNA of the CDR3: TGTGCCACCGGGGGAACTGAAGCTTTCTTT.

CDR3 in DNA: TGTGCCAGCAGCCAAGAGGGGAGGCTCTCAGATACGCAGTATTTT. Translating gives CASSQEGRLSDTQYF. The rearrangement links TRBV14 to TRBJ2-3; possibly TRBD2 for D (6 bases). CDR3 length equals 15 residues. V shed 0 bases and J shed 4 bases, with 11 bases lying between them. Germline loops: CDR1 SGHDN, CDR2 FVKESK.

The chain's CDR3 is CASSEYRIEAFF. The CDR3 DNA is TGCGCCAGCAGTGAGTACAGAATTGAAGCTTTCTTT. The chain is built from TRBV10-2 and TRBJ1-1, with D uncertain. V was pared by 1 base and J by 7 bases, with 7 bases between. The CDR3 has 12 amino acids. In germline, CDR1 is WSHSY, CDR2 SAAADI.

The chain joins TRBV11-3 to TRBJ2-1; 8 bases fit TRBD2. The CDR3 length is 13 residues. V shed 4 bases and J 7 bases; nucleotides not matched to a gene: 3. The germline V gene has CDR1 SGHNT and CDR2 YENEEA. CDR3 loop: CASSSGGGNEQFF. The CDR3 nucleotides read TGTGCCAGCAGCTCGGGAGGGGGAAATGAGCAGTTCTTC.

The genes are TRBV4-3 and TRBJ2-1, with unresolved D. The germline gives CDR1 LGHNA, CDR2 YSLEER. V was cut by 0 bases and J by 12 bases, with 15 bases left in between. The CDR3 covers 14 residues. The CDR3, as DNA: TGCGCCAGCAGCCAAGAGGTGAGACATACCTTGCAGTTCTTC. Amino acids: CASSQEVRHTLQFF.

In this sample, this clone turned up once. The rearrangement uses TRBV28 and TRBJ2-7; weak D call: TRBD1 (6 bases). Germline V gives CDR1 MDHEN, CDR2 SYDVKM. V lost 4 bases and J lost 2, with 12 bases in between. The CDR3 extends over 14 amino acids. This CDR3 reads CASSSRGTPYEQYF. The CDR3 DNA sequence: TGTGCCAGCAGTTCCAGGGGTACGCCCTACGAGCAGTACTTC.

The chain is built from TRBV5-1 and TRBJ2-7; D is uncertain. V lost 3 bases and J 0 bases, leaving 1 base between the germline ends. The germline V gene has CDR1 SGHRS and CDR2 YFSETQ. The length of the CDR3 is 11 residues. In DNA form, the CDR3 reads TGCGCCAGCAGCTCCTCCTACGAGCAGTACTTC. Residues: CASSSSYEQYF. Full variable domain (rest looked up from reference TRBV5-1 and TRBJ2-7): KAGVTQTPRYLIKTRGQQVTLSCSPISGHRSVSWYQQTPGQGLQFLFEYFSETQRNKGNFPGRFSGRQFSNSRSEMNVSTLELGDSALYLCASSSSYEQYFGPGTRLTVT.

This chain links TRBV5-1 with TRBJ2-2; 10 positions agree with TRBD2. The CDR3 loop spans 16 amino acids. Germline CDR1 reads SGHRS; CDR2 reads YFSETQ. Trimming at V came to 4 bases and at J to 4 bases, leaving 7 bases not matched to a gene. The CDR3 DNA reads TGCGCCAGCAGCGCTAGCGGGAGTTCGGTCACCGGGGAGCTGTTTTTT. It translates to CASSASGSSVTGELFF.